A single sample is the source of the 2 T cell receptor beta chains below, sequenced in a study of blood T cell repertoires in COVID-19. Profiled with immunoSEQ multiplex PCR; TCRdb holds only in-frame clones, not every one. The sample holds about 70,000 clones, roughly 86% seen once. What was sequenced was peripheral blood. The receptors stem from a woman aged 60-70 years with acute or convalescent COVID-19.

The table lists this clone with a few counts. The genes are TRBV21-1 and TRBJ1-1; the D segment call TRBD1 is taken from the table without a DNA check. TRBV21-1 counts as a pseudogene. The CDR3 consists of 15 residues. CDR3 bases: TGTGCCAGCAGCTTCCGGGACATCATGAACACTGAAGCTTTCTTT. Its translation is CASSFRDIMNTEAFF.

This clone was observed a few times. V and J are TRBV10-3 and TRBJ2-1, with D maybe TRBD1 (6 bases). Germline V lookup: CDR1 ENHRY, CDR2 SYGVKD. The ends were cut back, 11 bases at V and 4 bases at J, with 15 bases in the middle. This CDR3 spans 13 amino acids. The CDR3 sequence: CAVRDTGYNEQFF. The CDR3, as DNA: TGTGCCGTTCGGGACACGGGATACAATGAGCAGTTCTTC.